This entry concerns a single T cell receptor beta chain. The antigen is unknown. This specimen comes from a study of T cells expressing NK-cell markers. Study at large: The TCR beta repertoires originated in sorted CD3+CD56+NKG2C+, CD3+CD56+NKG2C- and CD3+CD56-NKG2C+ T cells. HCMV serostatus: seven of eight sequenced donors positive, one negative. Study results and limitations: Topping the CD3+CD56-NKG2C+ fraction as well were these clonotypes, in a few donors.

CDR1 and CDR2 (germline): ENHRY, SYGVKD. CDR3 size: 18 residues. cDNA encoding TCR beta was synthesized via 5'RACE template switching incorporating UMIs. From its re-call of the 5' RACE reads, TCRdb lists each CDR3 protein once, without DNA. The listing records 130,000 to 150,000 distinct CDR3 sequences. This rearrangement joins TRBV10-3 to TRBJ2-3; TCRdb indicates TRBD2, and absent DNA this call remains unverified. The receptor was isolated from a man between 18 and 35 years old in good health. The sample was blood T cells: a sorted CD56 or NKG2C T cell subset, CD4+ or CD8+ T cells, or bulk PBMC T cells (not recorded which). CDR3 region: CAIRPGTSGISGTDTQYF.